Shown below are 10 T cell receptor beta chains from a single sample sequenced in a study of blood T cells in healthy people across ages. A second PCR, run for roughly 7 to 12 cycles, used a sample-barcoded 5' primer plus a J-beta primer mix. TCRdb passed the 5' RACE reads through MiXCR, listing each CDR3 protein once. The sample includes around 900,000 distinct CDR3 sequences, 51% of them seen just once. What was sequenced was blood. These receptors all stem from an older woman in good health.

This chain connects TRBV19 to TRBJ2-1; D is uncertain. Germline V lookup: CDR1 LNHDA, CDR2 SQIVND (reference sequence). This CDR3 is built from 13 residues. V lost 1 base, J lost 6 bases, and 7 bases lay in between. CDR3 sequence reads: CASSIGSANEQFF. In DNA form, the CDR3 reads TGTGCCAGTAGTATAGGATCGGCCAATGAGCAGTTCTTC.

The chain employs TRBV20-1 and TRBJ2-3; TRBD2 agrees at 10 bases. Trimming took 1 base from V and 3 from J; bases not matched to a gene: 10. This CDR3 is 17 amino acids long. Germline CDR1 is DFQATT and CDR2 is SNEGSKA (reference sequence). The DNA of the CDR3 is TGCAGTGCTAGAGCGCCGGGCCTAGCGGGAGTGACAGATACGCAGTATTTT. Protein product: CSARAPGLAGVTDTQYF.

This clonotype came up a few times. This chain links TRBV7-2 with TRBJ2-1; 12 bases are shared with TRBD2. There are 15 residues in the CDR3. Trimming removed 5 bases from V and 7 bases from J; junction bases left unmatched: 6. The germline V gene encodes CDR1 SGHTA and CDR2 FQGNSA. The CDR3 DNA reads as TGTGCCAGCAGCCTGACTAGCGGGAGCGGGAATGAGCAGTTCTTC. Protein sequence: CASSLTSGSGNEQFF.

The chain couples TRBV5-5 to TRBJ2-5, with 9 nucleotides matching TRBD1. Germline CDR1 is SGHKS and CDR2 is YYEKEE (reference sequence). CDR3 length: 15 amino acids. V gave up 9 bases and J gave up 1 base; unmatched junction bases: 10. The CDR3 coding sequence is TGTGCCACCACACCCCAGGGACAGGGCCAAGAGACCCAGTACTTC. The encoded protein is CATTPQGQGQETQYF.

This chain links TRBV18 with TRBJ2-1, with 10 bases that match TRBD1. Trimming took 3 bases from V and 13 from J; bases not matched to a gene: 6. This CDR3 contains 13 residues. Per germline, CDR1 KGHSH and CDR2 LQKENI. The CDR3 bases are TGTGCCAGCTCACCGGGACAGGGGAAGGGACAGTTCTTC. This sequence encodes CASSPGQGKGQFF.

The CDR3 here is CASSSRGRQKLFF. For the CDR3, the DNA is TGTGCCAGCAGTTCCCGAGGACGGCAAAAACTGTTTTTT. The rearrangement joins TRBV28 to TRBJ1-4; the D is unclear. This CDR3 comprises 13 residues. Germline CDR1 is MDHEN and CDR2 is SYDVKM. Trimming took off 4 bases at V and 9 bases at J, with 12 bases between the two ends.

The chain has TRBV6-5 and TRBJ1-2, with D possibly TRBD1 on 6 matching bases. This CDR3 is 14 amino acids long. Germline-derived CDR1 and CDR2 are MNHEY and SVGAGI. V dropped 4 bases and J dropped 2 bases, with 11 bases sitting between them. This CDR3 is CASSSSGTNYGYTF. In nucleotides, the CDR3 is TGTGCCAGCAGTTCCTCCGGGACAAACTATGGCTACACCTTC.

CDR3 DNA: TGTGCCAGCAGCTCCTTAGCGACCCGTTACGAGCAGTACTTC. Translating it yields CASSSLATRYEQYF. This sequence joins TRBV11-2 and TRBJ2-7, with D possibly matching TRBD2 (5 bases). Germline assignment: CDR1 SGHAT and CDR2 FQNNGV. The CDR3 has 14 residues. V was clipped by 4 bases and J by 4 bases, with 14 bases between them.

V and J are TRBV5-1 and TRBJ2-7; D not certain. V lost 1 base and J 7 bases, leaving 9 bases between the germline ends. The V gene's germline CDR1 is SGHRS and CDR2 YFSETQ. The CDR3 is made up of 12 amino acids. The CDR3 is CASSLWMGEQYF. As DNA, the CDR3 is TGCGCCAGCAGCTTGTGGATGGGGGAGCAGTACTTC. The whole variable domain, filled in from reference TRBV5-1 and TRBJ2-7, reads KAGVTQTPRYLIKTRGQQVTLSCSPISGHRSVSWYQQTPGQGLQFLFEYFSETQRNKGNFPGRFSGRQFSNSRSEMNVSTLELGDSALYLCASSLWMGEQYFGPGTRLTVT.

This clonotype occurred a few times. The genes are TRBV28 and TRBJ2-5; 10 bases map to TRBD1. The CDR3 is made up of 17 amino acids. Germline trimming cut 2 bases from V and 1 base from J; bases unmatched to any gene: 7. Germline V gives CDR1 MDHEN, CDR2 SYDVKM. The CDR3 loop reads CASSLERDRGIQETQYF. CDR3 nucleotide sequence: TGTGCCAGCAGTTTAGAACGGGACAGGGGTATCCAAGAGACCCAGTACTTC.